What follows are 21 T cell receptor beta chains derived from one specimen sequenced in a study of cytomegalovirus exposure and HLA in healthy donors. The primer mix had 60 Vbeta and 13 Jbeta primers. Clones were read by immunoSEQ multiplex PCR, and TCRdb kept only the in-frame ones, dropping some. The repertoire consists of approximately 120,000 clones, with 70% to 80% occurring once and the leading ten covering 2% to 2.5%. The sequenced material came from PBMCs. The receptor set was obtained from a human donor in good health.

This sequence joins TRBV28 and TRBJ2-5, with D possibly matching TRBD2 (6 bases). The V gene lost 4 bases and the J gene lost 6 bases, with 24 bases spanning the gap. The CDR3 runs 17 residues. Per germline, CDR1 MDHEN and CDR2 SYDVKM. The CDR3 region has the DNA TGTGCCAGCAGTTCTCGGGGTCAGGGAGGACCCACGAAGACCCAGTACTTC. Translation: CASSSRGQGGPTKTQYF.

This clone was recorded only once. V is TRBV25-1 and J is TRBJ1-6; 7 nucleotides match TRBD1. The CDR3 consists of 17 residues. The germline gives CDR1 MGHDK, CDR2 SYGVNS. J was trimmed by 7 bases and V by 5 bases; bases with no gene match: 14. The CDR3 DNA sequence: TGTGCCAGCAGTAAGCTACAGGGGAGGCCCTGGAATTCACCCCTCCACTTT. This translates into CASSKLQGRPWNSPLHF.

The DNA of the CDR3 is TGTGCCAGCAGTTTGGGGGGGGCTAGTTATGAGCAGTTCTTC. As protein: CASSLGGASYEQFF. This sequence joins TRBV28 and TRBJ2-1; a weak D match, TRBD2 (7 bases). CDR1 is MDHEN and CDR2 is SYDVKM in the germline V gene. This CDR3 comprises 14 residues. Between the trimmed V and J ends, which lost 3 bases and 8 bases, there was a span of 14 bases.

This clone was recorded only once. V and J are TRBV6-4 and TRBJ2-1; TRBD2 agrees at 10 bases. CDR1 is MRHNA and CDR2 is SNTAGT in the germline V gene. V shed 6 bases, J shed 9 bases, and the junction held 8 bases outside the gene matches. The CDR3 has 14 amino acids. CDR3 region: CASSPQRGGREQFF. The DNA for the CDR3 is TGTGCCAGCAGCCCCCAGCGGGGGGGCCGTGAGCAGTTCTTC.

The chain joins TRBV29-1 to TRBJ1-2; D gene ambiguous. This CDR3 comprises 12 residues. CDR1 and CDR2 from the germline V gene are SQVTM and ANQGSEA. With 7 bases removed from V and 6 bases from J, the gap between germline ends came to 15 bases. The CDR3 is CSAGSSVDGYTF. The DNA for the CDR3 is TGCAGCGCGGGGTCTTCGGTGGATGGCTACACCTTC.

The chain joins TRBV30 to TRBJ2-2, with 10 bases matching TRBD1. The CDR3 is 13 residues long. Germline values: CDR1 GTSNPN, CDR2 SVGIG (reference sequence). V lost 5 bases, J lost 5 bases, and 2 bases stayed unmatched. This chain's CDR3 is CAWDRGPTGELFF. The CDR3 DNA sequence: TGTGCCTGGGACAGGGGGCCAACCGGGGAGCTGTTTTTT.

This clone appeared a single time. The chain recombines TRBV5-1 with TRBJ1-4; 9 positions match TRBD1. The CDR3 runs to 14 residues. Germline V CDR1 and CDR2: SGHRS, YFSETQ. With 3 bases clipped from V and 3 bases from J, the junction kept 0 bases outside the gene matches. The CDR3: CASSWTGANEKLFF. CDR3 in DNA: TGCGCCAGCAGCTGGACAGGGGCTAATGAAAAACTGTTTTTT. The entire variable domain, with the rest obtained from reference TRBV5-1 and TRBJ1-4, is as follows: KAGVTQTPRYLIKTRGQQVTLSCSPISGHRSVSWYQQTPGQGLQFLFEYFSETQRNKGNFPGRFSGRQFSNSRSEMNVSTLELGDSALYLCASSWTGANEKLFFGSGTQLSVL.

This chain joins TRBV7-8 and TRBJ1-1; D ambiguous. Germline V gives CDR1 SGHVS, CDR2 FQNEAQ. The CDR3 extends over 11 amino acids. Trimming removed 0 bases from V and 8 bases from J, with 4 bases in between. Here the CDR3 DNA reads TGTGCCAGCAGCTTAGCCAGAGAAGCTTTCTTT. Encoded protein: CASSLAREAFF.

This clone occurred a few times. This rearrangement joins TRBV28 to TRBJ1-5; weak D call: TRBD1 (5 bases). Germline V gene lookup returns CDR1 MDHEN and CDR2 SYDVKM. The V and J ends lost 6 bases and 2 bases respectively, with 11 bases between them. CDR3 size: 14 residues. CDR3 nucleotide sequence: TGTGCCAGCAGCACTTTACAGGGCAATCAGCCCCAGCATTTT. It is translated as CASSTLQGNQPQHF.

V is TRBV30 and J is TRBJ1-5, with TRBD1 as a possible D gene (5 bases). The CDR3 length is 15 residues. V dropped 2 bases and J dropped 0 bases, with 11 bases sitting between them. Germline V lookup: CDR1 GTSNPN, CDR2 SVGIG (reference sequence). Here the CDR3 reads CAWSLRGNSNQPQHF. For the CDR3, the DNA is TGTGCCTGGAGTCTCCGGGGGAATAGCAATCAGCCCCAGCATTTT.

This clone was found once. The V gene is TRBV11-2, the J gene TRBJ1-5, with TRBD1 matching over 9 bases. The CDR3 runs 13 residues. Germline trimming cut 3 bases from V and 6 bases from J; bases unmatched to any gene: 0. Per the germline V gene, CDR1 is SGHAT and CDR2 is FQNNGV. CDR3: CASSLTGGQPQHF. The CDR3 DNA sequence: TGTGCCAGCAGCTTGACAGGGGGTCAGCCCCAGCATTTT.

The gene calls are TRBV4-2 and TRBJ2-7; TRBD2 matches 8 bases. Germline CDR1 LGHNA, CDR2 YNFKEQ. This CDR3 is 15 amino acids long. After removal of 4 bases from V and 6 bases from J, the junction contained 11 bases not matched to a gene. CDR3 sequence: CASSPAGGSASEQYF. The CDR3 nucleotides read TGTGCCAGCAGCCCCGCGGGGGGCAGCGCTAGCGAGCAGTACTTC.

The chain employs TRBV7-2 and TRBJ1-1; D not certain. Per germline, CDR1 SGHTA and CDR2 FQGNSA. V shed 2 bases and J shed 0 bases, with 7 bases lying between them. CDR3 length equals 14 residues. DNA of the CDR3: TGTGCCAGCAGCTTAATTCGCGTGAACACTGAAGCTTTCTTT. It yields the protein CASSLIRVNTEAFF.

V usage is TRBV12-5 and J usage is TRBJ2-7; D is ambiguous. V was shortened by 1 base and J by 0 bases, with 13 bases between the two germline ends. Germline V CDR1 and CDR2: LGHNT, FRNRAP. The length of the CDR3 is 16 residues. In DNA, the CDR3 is TGTGCTAGTGGTTTGGCTATTTCAGGTTTCTCCTACGAGCAGTACTTC. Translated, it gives CASGLAISGFSYEQYF.

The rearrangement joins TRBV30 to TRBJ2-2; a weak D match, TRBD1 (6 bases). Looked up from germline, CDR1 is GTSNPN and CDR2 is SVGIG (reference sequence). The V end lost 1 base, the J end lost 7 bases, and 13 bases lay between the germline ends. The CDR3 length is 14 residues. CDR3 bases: TGTGCCTGGAGTGGGGCAGGGGTTGGCGGGGAGCTGTTTTTT. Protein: CAWSGAGVGGELFF.

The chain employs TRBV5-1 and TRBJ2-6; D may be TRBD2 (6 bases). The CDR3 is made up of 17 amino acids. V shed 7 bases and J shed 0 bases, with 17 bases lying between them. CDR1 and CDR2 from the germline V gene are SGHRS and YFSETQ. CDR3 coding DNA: TGCGCCAGCGGAGGAGGGCGCTTTCTCTCTGGGGCCAACGTCCTGACTTTC. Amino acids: CASGGGRFLSGANVLTF.

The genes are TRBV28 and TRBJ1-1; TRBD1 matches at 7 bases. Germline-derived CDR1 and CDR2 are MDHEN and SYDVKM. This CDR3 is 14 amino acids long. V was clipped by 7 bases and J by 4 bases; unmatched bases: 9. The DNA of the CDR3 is TGTGCCAGCACGCAACAGGGGTCGGGCACTGAAGCTTTCTTT. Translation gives CASTQQGSGTEAFF.

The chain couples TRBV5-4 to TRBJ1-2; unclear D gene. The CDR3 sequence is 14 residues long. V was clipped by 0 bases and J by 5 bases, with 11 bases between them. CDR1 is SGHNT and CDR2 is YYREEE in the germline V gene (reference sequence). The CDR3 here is CASSLGQEVYGYTF. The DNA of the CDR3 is TGTGCCAGCAGCTTGGGGCAGGAAGTTTATGGCTACACCTTC.

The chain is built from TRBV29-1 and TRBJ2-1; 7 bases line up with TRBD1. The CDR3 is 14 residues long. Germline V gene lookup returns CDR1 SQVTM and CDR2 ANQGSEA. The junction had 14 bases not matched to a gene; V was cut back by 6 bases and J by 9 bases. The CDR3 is CSVSDRVLRGEQFF. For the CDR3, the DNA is TGCAGCGTCTCCGACAGGGTGCTCCGAGGTGAGCAGTTCTTC.

CDR3 coding DNA: TGTGCCAGCAGTCCCCCACTCTATGGCTACACCTTC. The encoded protein is CASSPPLYGYTF. This chain uses TRBV28 with TRBJ1-2; unclear D gene. Trimming removed 5 bases from V and 4 bases from J, with 8 bases in between. This CDR3 is built from 12 residues. Germline assignment: CDR1 MDHEN and CDR2 SYDVKM.

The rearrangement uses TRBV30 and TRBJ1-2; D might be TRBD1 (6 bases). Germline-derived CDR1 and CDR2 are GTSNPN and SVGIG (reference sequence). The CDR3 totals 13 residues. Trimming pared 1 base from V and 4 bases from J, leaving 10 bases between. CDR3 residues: CAWSADRTYGYTF. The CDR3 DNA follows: TGTGCCTGGAGTGCAGACAGGACCTATGGCTACACCTTC.